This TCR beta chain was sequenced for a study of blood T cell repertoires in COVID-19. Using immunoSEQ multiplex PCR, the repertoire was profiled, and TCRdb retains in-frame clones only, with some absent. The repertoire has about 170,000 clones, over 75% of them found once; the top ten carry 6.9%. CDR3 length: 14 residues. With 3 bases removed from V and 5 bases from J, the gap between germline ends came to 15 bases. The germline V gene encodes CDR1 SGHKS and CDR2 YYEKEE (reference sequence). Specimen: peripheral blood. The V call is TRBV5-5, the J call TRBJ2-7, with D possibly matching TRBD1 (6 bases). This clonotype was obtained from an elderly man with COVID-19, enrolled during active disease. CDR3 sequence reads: CASSSTTGYHEQYF. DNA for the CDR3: TGTGCCAGCAGCTCAACCACAGGGTACCACGAGCAGTACTTC.